This TCR beta chain was found in a study of cytomegalovirus exposure and HLA in healthy donors. General study results and limits: Previously analyzed data showed that most TCR beta V segments were productive at a frequency of about 90% or about 30%. Later analysis indicated greater clonal expansion among HLA-associated TCR beta chains than among equally common other chains.

The germline V and J ends were trimmed by 0 bases and 3 bases, with 9 bases remaining between them. The CDR3 covers 15 residues. Donors counted as nominally healthy when sampled, yet unrecorded immune exposures were likely. Primers: 60 Vbeta forward and 13 Jbeta reverse. The repertoire was sequenced with immunoSEQ multiplex PCR; TCRdb's copy has only in-frame clones and lacks some. Its listing shows about 130,000 clones. As for this clone: As yet, its antigen is unknown.

The gene calls are TRBV5-3 and TRBJ2-2; no reliable D call. TRBV5-3 is marked as an open reading frame, function uncertain. Sequencing was carried out using PBMCs. The TCR comes from a man between 25 and 39 years old in good health and CMV-seronegative. CDR3 sequence: CARSLGQRYTGELFF. In DNA, the CDR3 is TGTGCCAGAAGCTTGGGGCAGAGGTACACCGGGGAGCTGTTTTTT.